This entry describes one T cell receptor (beta chain). The data belong to a study of blood T cell repertoires in COVID-19. At the level of the study: Samples came from the United States, Italy and Spain, spanning acute and convalescent COVID-19.

Germline V gene sequence: CDR1 GTSNPN, CDR2 SVGIG (reference sequence). Deletions cut 4 bases from V and 6 bases from J, with 21 bases between. This CDR3 spans 16 amino acids. Clones were read by immunoSEQ multiplex PCR, and TCRdb kept only the in-frame ones, dropping some. The sample shows about 300,000 clones, 90% of them seen only once. Across fewer than 25 US areas, participants ranged in age from 18 to 89 years. Donors were grouped by their self-reported clinical history. The sequence was obtained from a woman in her 30s who had recovered from COVID-19. Sample: PBMCs or T cells enriched from blood (not recorded which). This chain connects TRBV30 to TRBJ2-2; D perhaps matches TRBD1 (6 bases). CDR3 protein: CAWTGRGGYDAGELFF. For the CDR3, the DNA is TGTGCCTGGACAGGGAGAGGGGGTTACGACGCCGGGGAGCTGTTTTTT.